This T cell receptor beta chain was captured by sequencing in a study of beta chain features in type 1 diabetes. Study-level background: There were approximately 110,000,000 sorted cells examined across all samples.

Study conclusions and caveats: Shorter TCRB CDR3s, moderately but significantly so, marked every one of the four CD4+ subsets in Type 1 diabetes patients. The naive, central memory and Treg TCRB repertoires of patients appeared to be more similar to one another than those of healthy donors.

Trimming pared 6 bases from V and 0 bases from J, leaving 7 bases between. Germline assignment: CDR1 LGHNT and CDR2 FRNRAP. This CDR3 is 13 amino acids long. This clone was recorded a few times. The target antigen is unknown. Sequenced material consisted of expressed TCRB transcripts (all of the isolated RNA was reverse transcribed). Sequencing of naive, central memory and regulatory T cell samples gave an average of around 3.8 million reads. Libraries were prepared by immunoSEQ multiplex PCR; TCRdb keeps only in-frame clonotypes and omits some of them. The table lists 250,000 to 350,000 clones, roughly an eighth of them singletons.

The chain couples TRBV12-5 to TRBJ2-3; D gene uncertain. This TCR was sampled from a man aged 25-45 years with type 1 diabetes. Sequenced input: naive CD4+ T cells from blood. The CDR3 DNA sequence: TGTGCTAGTGGGGGCCCCAGCACAGATACGCAGTATTTT. This gives the protein CASGGPSTDTQYF.